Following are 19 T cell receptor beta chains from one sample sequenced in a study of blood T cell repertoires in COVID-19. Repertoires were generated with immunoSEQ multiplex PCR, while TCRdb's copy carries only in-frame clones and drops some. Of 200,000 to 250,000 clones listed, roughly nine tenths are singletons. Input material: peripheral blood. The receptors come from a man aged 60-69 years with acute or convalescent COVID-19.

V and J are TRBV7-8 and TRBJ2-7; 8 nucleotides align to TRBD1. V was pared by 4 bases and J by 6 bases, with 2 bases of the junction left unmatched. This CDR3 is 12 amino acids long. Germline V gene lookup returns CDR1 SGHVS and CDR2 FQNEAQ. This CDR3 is CASSWTGTEQYF. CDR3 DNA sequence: TGTGCCAGCAGCTGGACAGGGACCGAGCAGTACTTC.

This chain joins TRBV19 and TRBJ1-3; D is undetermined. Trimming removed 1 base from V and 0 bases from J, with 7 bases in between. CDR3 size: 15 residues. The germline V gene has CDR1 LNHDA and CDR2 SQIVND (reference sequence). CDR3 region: CASSIGGASGNTIYF. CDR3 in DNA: TGTGCCAGTAGTATAGGCGGAGCCTCTGGAAACACCATATATTTT. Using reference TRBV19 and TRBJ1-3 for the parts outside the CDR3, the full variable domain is DGGITQSPKYLFRKEGQNVTLSCEQNLNHDAMYWYRQDPGQGLRLIYYSQIVNDFQKGDIAEGYSVSREKKESFPLTVTSAQKNPTAFYLCASSIGGASGNTIYFGEGSWLTVV.

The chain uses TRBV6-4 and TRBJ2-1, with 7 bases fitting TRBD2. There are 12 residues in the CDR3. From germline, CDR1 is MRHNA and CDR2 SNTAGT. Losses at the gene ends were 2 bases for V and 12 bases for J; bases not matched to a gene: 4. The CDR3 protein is CASSDRASGQFF. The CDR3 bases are TGTGCCAGCAGTGACCGGGCTAGCGGGCAGTTCTTC.

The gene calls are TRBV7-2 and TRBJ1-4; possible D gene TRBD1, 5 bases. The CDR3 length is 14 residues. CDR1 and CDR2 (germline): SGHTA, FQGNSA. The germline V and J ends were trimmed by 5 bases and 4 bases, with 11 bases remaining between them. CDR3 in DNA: TGTGCCAGCAGCCTCGGGGGAAGTAATGAAAAACTGTTTTTT. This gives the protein CASSLGGSNEKLFF.

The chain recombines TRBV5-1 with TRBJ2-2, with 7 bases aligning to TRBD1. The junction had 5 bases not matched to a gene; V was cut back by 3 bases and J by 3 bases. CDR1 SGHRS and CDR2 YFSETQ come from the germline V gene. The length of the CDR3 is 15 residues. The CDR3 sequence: CASSSRTGDTGELFF. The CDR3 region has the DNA TGCGCCAGCAGCTCAAGGACAGGAGACACCGGGGAGCTGTTTTTT. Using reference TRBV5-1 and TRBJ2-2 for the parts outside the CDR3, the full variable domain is KAGVTQTPRYLIKTRGQQVTLSCSPISGHRSVSWYQQTPGQGLQFLFEYFSETQRNKGNFPGRFSGRQFSNSRSEMNVSTLELGDSALYLCASSSRTGDTGELFFGEGSRLTVL.

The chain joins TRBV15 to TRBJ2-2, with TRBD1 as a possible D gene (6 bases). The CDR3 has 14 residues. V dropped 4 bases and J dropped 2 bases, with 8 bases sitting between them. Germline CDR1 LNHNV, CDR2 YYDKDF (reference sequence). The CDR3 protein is CATSNRVNTGELFF. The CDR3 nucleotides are TGTGCCACCAGCAACAGGGTTAACACCGGGGAGCTGTTTTTT.

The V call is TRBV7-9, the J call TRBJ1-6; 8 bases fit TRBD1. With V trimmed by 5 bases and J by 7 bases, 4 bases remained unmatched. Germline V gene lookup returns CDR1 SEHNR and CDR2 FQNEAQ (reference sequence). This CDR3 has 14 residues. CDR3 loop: CASSPDRANSPLHF. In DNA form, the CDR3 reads TGTGCCAGCAGCCCGGACAGGGCGAATTCACCCCTCCACTTT.

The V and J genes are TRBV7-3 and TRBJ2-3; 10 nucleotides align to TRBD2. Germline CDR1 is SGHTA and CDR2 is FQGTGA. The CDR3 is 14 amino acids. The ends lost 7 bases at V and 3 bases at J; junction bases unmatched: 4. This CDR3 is CASKREGRTDTQYF. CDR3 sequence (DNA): TGTGCCAGCAAGCGGGAGGGCCGAACAGATACGCAGTATTTT. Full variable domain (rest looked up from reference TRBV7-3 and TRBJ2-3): GAGVSQTPSNKVTEKGKYVELRCDPISGHTALYWYRQSLGQGPEFLIYFQGTGAADDSGLPNDRFFAVRPEGSVSTLKIQRTERGDSAVYLCASKREGRTDTQYFGPGTRLTVL.

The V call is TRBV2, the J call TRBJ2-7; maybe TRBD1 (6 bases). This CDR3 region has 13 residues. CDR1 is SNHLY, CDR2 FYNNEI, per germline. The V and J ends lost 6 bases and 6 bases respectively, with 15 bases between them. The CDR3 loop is CASSDTRGGEQYF. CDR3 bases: TGTGCCAGCAGCGACACCAGGGGTGGCGAGCAGTACTTC.

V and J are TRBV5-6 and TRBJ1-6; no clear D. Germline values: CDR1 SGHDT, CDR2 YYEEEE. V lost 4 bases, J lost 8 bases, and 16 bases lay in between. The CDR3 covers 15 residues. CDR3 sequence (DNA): TGTGCCAGCAGCCCGCGGCAGCTACGGGATTCACCCCTCCACTTT. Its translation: CASSPRQLRDSPLHF. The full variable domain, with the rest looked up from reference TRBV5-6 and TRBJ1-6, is DAGVTQSPTHLIKTRGQQVTLRCSPKSGHDTVSWYQQALGQGPQFIFQYYEEEERQRGNFPDRFSGHQFPNYSSELNVNALLLGDSALYLCASSPRQLRDSPLHFGNGTRLTVT.

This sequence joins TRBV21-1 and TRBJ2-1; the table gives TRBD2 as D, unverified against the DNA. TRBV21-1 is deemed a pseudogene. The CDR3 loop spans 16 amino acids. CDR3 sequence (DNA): TGTGCCAGCAGCAAACCGAAGCCTACGTGGTACAATGAGCAGTTCTTC. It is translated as CASSKPKPTWYNEQFF.

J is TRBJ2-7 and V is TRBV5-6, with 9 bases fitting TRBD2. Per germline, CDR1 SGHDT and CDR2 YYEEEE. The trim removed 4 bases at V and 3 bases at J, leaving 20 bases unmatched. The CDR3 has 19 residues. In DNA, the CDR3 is TGTGCCAGCAGCACGTCAACAGGGCCCTGGAAGACTAGCGGCTACGAGCAGTACTTC. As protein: CASSTSTGPWKTSGYEQYF.

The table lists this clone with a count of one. The CDR3 nucleotides are TGTGCCAGCAGCCCTAGGGGGGACAGAATCACCTACGAGCAGTACTTC. Translating gives CASSPRGDRITYEQYF. The chain has TRBV9 and TRBJ2-7; D might be TRBD1 (7 bases). From germline, CDR1 is SGDLS and CDR2 YYNGEE. The CDR3 runs to 16 residues. The V and J ends lost 4 bases and 2 bases respectively, with 19 bases between them.

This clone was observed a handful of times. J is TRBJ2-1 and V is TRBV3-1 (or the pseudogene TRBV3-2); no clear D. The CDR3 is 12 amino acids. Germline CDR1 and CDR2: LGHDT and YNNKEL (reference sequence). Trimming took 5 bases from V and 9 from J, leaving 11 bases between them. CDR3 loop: CASSSRVVEQFF. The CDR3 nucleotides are TGTGCCAGCAGCTCCCGGGTAGTTGAGCAGTTCTTC.

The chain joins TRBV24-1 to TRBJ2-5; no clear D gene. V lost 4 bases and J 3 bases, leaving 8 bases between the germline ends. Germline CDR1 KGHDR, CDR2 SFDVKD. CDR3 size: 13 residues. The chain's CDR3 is CATSDSQKETQYF. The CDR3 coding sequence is TGTGCCACCAGTGACTCCCAGAAAGAGACCCAGTACTTC.

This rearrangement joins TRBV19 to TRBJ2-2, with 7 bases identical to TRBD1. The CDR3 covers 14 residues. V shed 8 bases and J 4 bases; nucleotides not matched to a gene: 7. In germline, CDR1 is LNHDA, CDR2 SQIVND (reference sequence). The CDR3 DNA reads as TGTGCCAGTCGAGACAGGGCGGGCACCGGGGAGCTGTTTTTT. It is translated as CASRDRAGTGELFF.

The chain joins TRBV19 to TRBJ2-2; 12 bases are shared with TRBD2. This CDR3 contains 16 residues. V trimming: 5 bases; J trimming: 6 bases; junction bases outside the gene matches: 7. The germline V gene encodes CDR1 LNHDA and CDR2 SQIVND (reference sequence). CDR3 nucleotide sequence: TGTGCCAGTAGTCTTCCTAGCGGGAGGGCCGCCGGGGAGCTGTTTTTT. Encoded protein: CASSLPSGRAAGELFF.

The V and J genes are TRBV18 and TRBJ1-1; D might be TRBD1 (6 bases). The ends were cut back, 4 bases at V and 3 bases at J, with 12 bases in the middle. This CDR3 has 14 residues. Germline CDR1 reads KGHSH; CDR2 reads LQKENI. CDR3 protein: CASSHTQGYTEAFF. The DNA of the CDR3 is TGTGCCAGCTCACATACACAGGGTTACACTGAAGCTTTCTTT.

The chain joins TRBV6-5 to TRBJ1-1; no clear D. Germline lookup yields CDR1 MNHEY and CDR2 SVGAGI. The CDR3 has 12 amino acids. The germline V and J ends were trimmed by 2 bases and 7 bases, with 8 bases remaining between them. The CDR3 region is CASSYRAGEAFF. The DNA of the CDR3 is TGTGCCAGCAGTTACAGGGCGGGTGAAGCTTTCTTT.